This T cell receptor beta chain was recorded in a study of radiotherapy plus CTLA-4 blockade in lung cancer. About the research overall: In approximately 17% of patients, objective responses were seen; approximately 34% had disease control.

This clone was counted a single time. Its antigen is currently unknown. General study results and limits: Dynamics of early blood T cell clones, together with interferon-beta, were reportedly the best predictors of response. TCR clones of tumor origin grew in blood after radiotherapy plus ipilimumab.

Assay used: immunoSEQ multiplex PCR; TCRdb lists only in-frame clones, some missing. The sample shows some 37,000 clones, over 60% of them seen only once. Lung cancer patients with chemo-refractory metastatic non-small-cell disease were given focal radiation plus CTLA-4 blockade with ipilimumab. Trimming removed 9 bases from V and 0 bases from J, with 11 bases in between. This CDR3 is 13 amino acids long. Germline V CDR1 and CDR2: SGHTA, FQGNSA. Sequencing used peripheral blood, obtained from a patient treated with radiotherapy plus ipilimumab. The clonotype was recovered from a human donor with non-small cell lung cancer who had stable disease on radiotherapy plus ipilimumab. This chain connects TRBV7-2 to TRBJ1-1; D gene unclear. The CDR3 loop is CASRLAVNTEAFF. In DNA, the CDR3 is TGTGCCAGTCGCTTGGCAGTGAACACTGAAGCTTTCTTT.